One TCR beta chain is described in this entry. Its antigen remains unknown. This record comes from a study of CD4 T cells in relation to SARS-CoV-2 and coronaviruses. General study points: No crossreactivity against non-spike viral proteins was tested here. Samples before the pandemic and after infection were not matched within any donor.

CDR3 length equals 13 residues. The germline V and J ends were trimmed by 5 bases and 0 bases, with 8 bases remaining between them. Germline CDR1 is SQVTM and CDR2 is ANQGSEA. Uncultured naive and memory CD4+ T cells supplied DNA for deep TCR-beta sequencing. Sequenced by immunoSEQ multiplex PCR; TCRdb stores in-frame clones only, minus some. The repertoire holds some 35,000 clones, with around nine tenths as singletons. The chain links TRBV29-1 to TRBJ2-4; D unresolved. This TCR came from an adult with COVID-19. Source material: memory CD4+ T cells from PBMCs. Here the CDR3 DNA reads TGCAGCGTTAAAGCCCCAGCCAAAAACATTCAGTACTTC. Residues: CSVKAPAKNIQYF.